This TCR beta chain was documented in a study of cytomegalovirus exposure and HLA in healthy donors. The primer mix had 60 Vbeta and 13 Jbeta primers. Using immunoSEQ multiplex PCR, the repertoire was profiled, and TCRdb retains in-frame clones only, with some absent. The sample includes about 160,000 clones, approximately 79% of them seen just once. Donors were ostensibly healthy at sampling, although undocumented immune exposures were probable. As regards this clone: Its antigen is currently unknown.

CDR1 and CDR2 (germline): SGHTA, FQGTGA. The CDR3 runs to 14 residues. Trimming at V came to 3 bases and at J to 6 bases, leaving 3 bases not matched to a gene. Regarding the study as a whole: There were fewer than 200 TCR beta chains listed as cytomegalovirus-associated. TCR beta V- and J-gene trimming was later associated with a missense DCLRE1C variant. Within a later analysis, the majority of CMV-associated TCR beta chains appeared HLA-restricted.

V usage is TRBV7-3 and J usage is TRBJ2-1, with TRBD2 matching 9 bases. The sequenced sample was PBMCs. The sequence came from a human donor in good health. CDR3 in amino acids: CASSLGLASNEQFF. In nucleotides, the CDR3 is TGTGCCAGCAGCTTGGGACTAGCAAGCAATGAGCAGTTCTTC.